The next 10 T cell receptor beta chains were all read from a single sample in a study of tumor-infiltrating lymphocytes in primary liver carcinoma. Without any cell sorting, roughly 17-31 mg of bulk tissue yielded co-extracted RNA and DNA. Total RNA amounting to 500 ng was the source from which TCR beta cDNA was made with a constant-region primer. Three-round nested multiplex PCR performed with slightly modified ARM-PCR produced the TCR beta libraries. Both of the initial two PCR rounds ran for about 11 cycles and employed TRBV1-TRBV30 forward primers alongside a C-beta reverse primer. TCRdb ran MiXCR on the multiplex PCR reads and lists one entry per CDR3 protein. The data hold 95,000 to 150,000 distinct CDR3 sequences, with 55% to 70% observed a single time. Material for sequencing was tumor-adjacent normal liver tissue. The receptors here all came from a woman aged 55-75 years with primary liver carcinoma and hepatitis B virus infection.

On this clonotype: A much larger clone lies one base from this, so it may be a read error. The chain combines TRBV7-9 with TRBJ2-3; TRBD1 might be the D (6 bases). The germline gives CDR1 SEHNR, CDR2 FQNEAQ (reference sequence). The CDR3 has 16 amino acids. Here the CDR3 DNA reads TGTGCCAGCGGGCTGGAACAGGGCCTTCTCACAGTTACGCAGTATTTT. It specifies CASGLEQGLLTVTQYF.

About this clonotype itself: Germline and junction disagree at one end, which may indicate a read error. The chain carries TRBV12-3 or TRBV12-4 and TRBJ1-1; D might be TRBD1 (5 bases). CDR3 length: 14 residues. The chain's CDR3 is CTSCTRGEDTEAFF. The CDR3 nucleotides read TGTACCAGCTGCACCCGGGGGGAGGATACTGAAGCTTTCTTT.

J is TRBJ1-5 and V is TRBV12-3 or TRBV12-4; the D gene is possibly TRBD1 (6 bases). The length of the CDR3 is 15 residues. Trimming stripped 10 bases from V and 0 bases from J, with 16 bases between. The CDR3 bases are TGTGCCAACAGCCCGACAGGCAATAGCAATCAGCCCCAGCATTTT. This translates into CANSPTGNSNQPQHF.

CDR3 bases: TGTGCCAGCACCAAGGAACCATACAATGAGCAGTTCTTC. Its protein is CASTKEPYNEQFF. The chain recombines TRBV16 with TRBJ2-1; D gene unclear. There are 13 residues in the CDR3. Between the trimmed V and J ends, which lost 7 bases and 4 bases, there was a span of 11 bases. Germline CDR1 KGHSY, CDR2 FQNENV.

On this clonotype: At one end, the junction sequence differs from germline, possibly due to a read error. The chain joins TRBV11-2 to TRBJ2-2; 7 bases are a match to TRBD2. This CDR3 region has 16 residues. Germline-derived CDR1 and CDR2 are SGHAT and FQNNGV. The CDR3 DNA sequence: TGTGCCAGCAGCTCTGTGGCGGGAGAGAACACCGGGGAGCCGTTTTTT. Translating it yields CASSSVAGENTGEPFF. Together with reference TRBV11-2 and TRBJ2-2, the CDR3 gives the full variable domain: EAGVAQSPRYKIIEKRQSVAFWCNPISGHATLYWYQQILGQGPKLLIQFQNNGVVDDSQLPKDRFSAERLKGVDSTLKIQPAKLEDSAVYLCASSSVAGENTGEPFFGEGSRLTVL.

On this clonotype: The CDR3 does not end in the conserved phenylalanine or tryptophan, so this is likely a read error. This sequence joins TRBV6-1 and TRBJ2-2, with TRBD1 identical over 9 bases. From germline, CDR1 is MNHNS and CDR2 SASEGT. The CDR3 runs 14 residues. CDR3 region: CASSATGGSGELFL. DNA of the CDR3: TGTGCCAGCAGCGCTACAGGGGGCTCCGGGGAACTGTTTCTT.

This clonotype was recorded only once. Given a much more abundant clone one base away, this may be a read error. CDR3 in DNA: TGTGTCAGCTCCCGGCTCGGGAGGGCCATGGACTTC. This codes for CVSSRLGRAMDF. The genes are TRBV28 and TRBJ2-7; 8 nucleotides match TRBD2. CDR1 is MDHEN and CDR2 is SYDVKM in the germline V gene. The CDR3 loop spans 12 amino acids.

With regard to this clonotype: The germline gene is not matched at one end of the junction; a read error may be the cause. This chain connects TRBV12-3 or TRBV12-4 to TRBJ1-1; no firm D call. This CDR3 region has 13 residues. CDR3 amino acids: CAGSSVVNTEAFF. CDR3 in DNA: TGTGCCGGCAGTTCCGTGGTCAACACTGAAGCTTTCTTT.

The chain uses TRBV12-3 or TRBV12-4 and TRBJ2-5; 9 bases fit TRBD1. V gave up 11 bases and J gave up 5 bases; unmatched junction bases: 15. The CDR3 length is 15 residues. CDR3 coding DNA: TGTGCCGGCGGGACAGGGACAGGGCTGAAGGAGACCCAGTACTTC. It specifies CAGGTGTGLKETQYF.

This clonotype was counted only a few times. This rearrangement joins TRBV5-6 to TRBJ2-5; D remains ambiguous. This CDR3 comprises 14 residues. Germline V lookup: CDR1 SGHDT, CDR2 YYEEEE. V dropped 0 bases and J dropped 1 base, with 7 bases sitting between them. Here the CDR3 reads CASSLEASQETQYF. In nucleotides, the CDR3 is TGTGCCAGCAGCTTGGAGGCTAGCCAAGAGACCCAGTACTTC.